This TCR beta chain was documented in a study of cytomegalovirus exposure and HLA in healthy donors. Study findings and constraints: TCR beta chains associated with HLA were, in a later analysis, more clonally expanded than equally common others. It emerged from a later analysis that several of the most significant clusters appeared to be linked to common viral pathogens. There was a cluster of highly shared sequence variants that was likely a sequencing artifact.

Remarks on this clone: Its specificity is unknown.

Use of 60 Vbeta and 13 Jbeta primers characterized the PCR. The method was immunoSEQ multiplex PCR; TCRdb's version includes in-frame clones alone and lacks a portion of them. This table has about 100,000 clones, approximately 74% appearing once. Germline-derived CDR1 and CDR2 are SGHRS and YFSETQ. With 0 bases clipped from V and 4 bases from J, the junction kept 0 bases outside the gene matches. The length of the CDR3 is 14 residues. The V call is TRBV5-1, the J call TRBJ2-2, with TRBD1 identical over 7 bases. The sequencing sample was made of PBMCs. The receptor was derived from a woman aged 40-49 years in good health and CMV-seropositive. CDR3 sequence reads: CASSLGTGTGELFF. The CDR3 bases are TGCGCCAGCAGCTTGGGGACAGGCACCGGGGAGCTGTTTTTT.